These 2 T cell receptor beta chains came from one sample sequenced in a study of T-cell reconstitution after alpha-beta-depleted transplantation in children. Points from the study as a whole: The authors attributed T-cell counts and diversity one year after transplant mostly to newly produced T cells.

These receptors are not linked to any known antigen. Preparation of the TCRbeta library was carried out with unique molecular identifiers. TCRdb re-derived calls from the PCR reads in MiXCR, one entry per CDR3 protein. The table includes around 300,000 distinct CDR3 sequences, around 7.1% detected once. This specimen was peripheral blood, taken 360 days after TCRalphabeta/CD19-depleted stem cell transplant. The receptors originated from a female patient aged 2-9 years who had a stem cell transplant for Fanconi anemia, so the T cells may come from the graft donor.

This clonotype was seen ten or more times. The CDR3 loop is CASSQAGNQPQHF. Written as DNA, the CDR3 is TGTGCCAGCAGCCAGGCCGGCAATCAGCCCCAGCATTTT. The V and J genes are TRBV3-1 and TRBJ1-5; D ambiguous. CDR3 length: 13 amino acids. V shed 3 bases and J shed 2 bases, with 5 bases lying between them. Germline lookup yields CDR1 LGHDT and CDR2 YNNKEL (reference sequence).

This clonotype has a handful of counts. CDR3 bases: TGTGCCTGTCGGGACAGGGGCTCTCCTCGTCGCAATGAGCAGTTCTTC. It translates to CACRDRGSPRRNEQFF. The chain uses TRBV30 and TRBJ2-1; 10 bases are a match to TRBD1. CDR3 length: 16 residues. V lost 6 bases to trimming and J lost 6 bases; unmatched junction nucleotides: 14. CDR1 GTSNPN and CDR2 SVGIG come from the germline V gene (reference sequence).